This record looks at one T cell receptor beta chain sequence and its context. What antigen it recognizes has not been identified. Base quality data are lacking; no much larger clone is found one base away. TCRbeta CDR3 regions were amplified from genomic DNA by means of the immunoSEQ Assay, a bias-controlled multiplex PCR. The authors' analysis ran thus. Within the assay, amplification of reference gene primers was used to estimate how many nucleated cells each sample contained. Sequence reads were collapsed and filtered to measure the absolute abundance of every unique TCRbeta CDR3 rearrangement. For each sample, productive Simpson clonality was calculated by taking the square root of Simpson's diversity index across productive rearrangements. TCRdb obtained this table from immuneACCESS and retained in-frame rearrangements with V and J assigned. These tables miss some clones; where compared with another copy, unresolved V genes account for less than half of the shortfall, and the remainder is unexplained. That table gives V, J and clone size, and the DNA gave D and trimming. This sample holds about 280,000 clones; around nine tenths were observed only once. Jointly, the top ten make up 5.5% to 7% of the sample.

Participants in the prospective study were aged about 18 to 95 years, lived in over 20 United States geographic areas, and enrolled through a virtual design. In the prospective study, cohorts were assigned on the basis of participant-reported clinical history obtained from a screening survey and a study questionnaire. For ImmuneRACE Cohort 3, a participant was defined as recovered based on two consecutive negative NP/OP PCR tests, clearance by a healthcare professional, or resolution of symptoms. Each participant in the prospective study had whole blood, serum and a nasopharyngeal or oropharyngeal swab collected by mobile phlebotomists. Additional blood draws and questionnaires over an approximately 2-month period could optionally be provided by prospective study participants. Prospective study blood samples were shipped either frozen or at room temperature before DNA extraction. The data derive from a study of blood T cell repertoires in COVID-19 (dated by TCRdb to 2020 to 2022). As for the study more broadly: Samples from collaborators originated in the United States, Italy and Spain and spanned both the acute and convalescent phases of COVID-19. The repertoires were released in a freely available public database meant as a resource for research on the immune response to SARS-CoV-2. The prospective study material was composed of cDNA or gDNA derived from T cells, B-cell-depleted T cells, or PBMCs. The dataset comprised deeply sampled blood TCRbeta repertoires from subjects exposed to, actively infected with, or recovered from COVID-19. Samples came from the ongoing ImmuneRACE study (first 160 participants) plus 1,254 subjects from 6 global collaborators. A de-identified subject ID, COVID-19 status, age in years and sex were almost always included in the sample metadata. Where available, HLA class I and class II types were obtained from metadata supplied by the sample provider rather than from assay-based typing. Broad study findings and their caveats: Clinical and demographic metadata were provided uncurated, with the amount varying by source and participant.

Taken from the germline V gene, the CDR1 and CDR2 loops are SGHRS and YFSETQ. The germline V and J ends show losses of 2 bases and 2 bases respectively, and no gene match explains 5 bases of the junction. The CDR3 sequence holds 15 residues, the cysteine and phenylalanine included. Only the CDR3 DNA stays, 45 bases, in frame from base 1. What was sequenced was PBMCs or T cells enriched from blood (not recorded which). The receptor was derived from a woman in her forties who had recovered from COVID-19. The chain is made from TRBV5-1 and TRBJ2-3, with 7 bases matching TRBD2. The bases read TGCGCCAGCAGCTTAGGCGGGAGAGACACAGATACGCAGTATTTT. Translated, this gives CASSLGGRDTDTQYF.